These T cell receptor beta chains were read from a single sample in a study of somatic mutations in cytotoxic T cells in rheumatoid arthritis. The table came from immunoSEQ multiplex PCR; TCRdb's copy has only in-frame clones and leaves some out. The data hold approximately 3,000 clones, with 80% to 95% observed a single time. Sequenced: CD8+ T cells sorted from blood. The receptor source for this set is a woman under 30 with rheumatoid arthritis. Each CDR3 is given with its conserved first and last residue. The order of the fields is D gene, clone size, V gene, J gene, CDR3 DNA, CDR3 protein. A D gene is named only where the DNA matches it firmly. Some rows have no size entry. The others give once, few or many, or a class for an expanded clone.

NA	NA	TRBV4-3	TRBJ2-1	TGCGCCAGCAGCCAGTCAAATGATGAGCAGTTCTTC	CASSQSNDEQFF
NA	NA	TRBV30	TRBJ2-2	TGTGCCTGGAGTTGGGCAGATAGTAACACCGGGGAGCTGTTTTTT	CAWSWADSNTGELFF
NA	once	TRBV7-9	TRBJ2-7	TGTGCCAGCAGCTTTTTACAGGACGAGCAGTACTTC	CASSFLQDEQYF
TRBD2	NA	TRBV4-3	TRBJ2-3	TGCGCCAGCAGCCGCCGACTAGCGGGGGAGAGGGATACGCAGTATTTT	CASSRRLAGERDTQYF
TRBD2	NA	TRBV15	TRBJ2-5	TGTGCCACCAGGTTATCTAGCGGGAGTGAAGGGACCCAGTACTTC	CATRLSSGSEGTQYF
NA	NA	TRBV11-2	TRBJ1-1	TGTGCCAGCAGCTTAGGGCAGACTAACACTGAAGCTTTCTTT	CASSLGQTNTEAFF
TRBD1	NA	TRBV30	TRBJ1-1	TGTGCCTGGATGGCAGGGGGGAACACTGAAGCTTTCTTT	CAWMAGGNTEAFF
NA	NA	TRBV12-1	TRBJ2-7	TGTGCCAGCAGCCCGCGGTGGTACGAGCAGTACTTC	CASSPRWYEQYF
TRBD1	NA	TRBV4-3	TRBJ2-4	TGCGCCAGCAGCCAAGAGGGCAGAGACAGGGGAGCCAAAAACATTCAGTACTTC	CASSQEGRDRGAKNIQYF
NA	NA	TRBV9	TRBJ1-1	TGTGCCAGCAGCGTAGACTTTTTGGACACTGAAGCTTTCTTT	CASSVDFLDTEAFF
NA	NA	TRBV7-9	TRBJ2-7	TGTGCCAGCAGCTTCCATCAGGGATCCTACGAGCAGTACTTC	CASSFHQGSYEQYF
TRBD2	NA	TRBV13	TRBJ2-3	TGTGCCAGCAGCTTGCTAGCGGGGGGCCTCAGTTCTAGCACAGATACGCAGTATTTT	CASSLLAGGLSSSTDTQYF
NA	NA	TRBV7-8	TRBJ1-1	TGTGCCAGCAGCCGGGATCTAACACAAGCTTTCTTT	CASSRDLTQAFF
NA	NA	TRBV19	TRBJ1-1	TGTGCCAGTAGCGAGGGGGATTACACTGAAGCTTTCTTT	CASSEGDYTEAFF
NA	NA	TRBV5-4	TRBJ2-7	TGTGCCAGCAGCTTTGACACCGCCTACGAGCAGTACTTC	CASSFDTAYEQYF
TRBD1	NA	TRBV7-2	TRBJ2-7	TGCGCCAGCAGCCAAGACATAACAGGGGGGTACGAGCAGTACTTC	CASSQDITGGYEQYF
NA	NA	TRBV4-3	TRBJ2-7	TGCGCCAGCAGCCAAGTGGCCGACAGGCTCTACGAGCAGTACTTC	CASSQVADRLYEQYF
NA	few	TRBV2	TRBJ1-5	TGTGCCAGCAGTGAAAGGATGAGGAGTCAGCCCCAGCATTTT	CASSERMRSQPQHF
TRBD1	NA	TRBV15	TRBJ1-1	TGTGCCACCAGCAGAGAAGAAAAGAACAGGGGAGCTTTCTTT	CATSREEKNRGAFF
TRBD1	NA	TRBV5-5	TRBJ2-7	TGTGCCAGCAGCTTAACCCCCGGGACAGGGGTTGACGAGCAGTACTTC	CASSLTPGTGVDEQYF
NA	NA	TRBV9	TRBJ2-3	TGTGCCAGCAGCGTAGCCAGCGGGAGCACAGATACGCAGTATTTT	CASSVASGSTDTQYF
NA	NA	TRBV6-6	TRBJ1-4	TGTGCCAGCTCGGGTGAAAAACTGTTTTTT	CASSGEKLFF
NA	NA	TRBV5-1	TRBJ2-7	TGCGCCAGCAGCTTGGAGACCGGAGGCCCCTACGAGCAGTACTTC	CASSLETGGPYEQYF
TRBD1	NA	TRBV5-1	TRBJ1-3	TGCGCCAGCAGCCCCGGGACAGGCCTTCGAAACACCATATATTTT	CASSPGTGLRNTIYF
NA	NA	TRBV28	TRBJ2-5	TGTGCCAGCAGCCGACAGTGGGAGACCCAGTACTTC	CASSRQWETQYF
TRBD1	few	TRBV15	TRBJ1-2	TGTGCCACCAGCAGAGATGAGACAGGGATAGGCTACACCTTC	CATSRDETGIGYTF
NA	NA	TRBV6-1	TRBJ1-4	TGTGCCAGCAGTGAAGGGCTAGGACAGTTTAATGAAAAACTGTTTTTT	CASSEGLGQFNEKLFF
NA	NA	TRBV7-9	TRBJ2-7	TGTGCCAGTTCCGGGGACAACCAATACGAGCAGTACTTC	CASSGDNQYEQYF
TRBD2	once	TRBV11-2	TRBJ2-2	TGTGCCAGCAGCTTAATCTTTCTAGCGGGGGACACCGGGGAGCTGTTTTTT	CASSLIFLAGDTGELFF
TRBD1	NA	TRBV6-6	TRBJ2-3	TGTGCCTCCCGCCCAGGGGGAAGCACAGATACGCAGTATTTT	CASRPGGSTDTQYF
NA	NA	TRBV6-4	TRBJ1-6	TGTGCCAGCAGTGACTCTGGCAGCGCGAATTCACCCCTCCACTTT	CASSDSGSANSPLHF
NA	NA	TRBV6-1	TRBJ1-6	TGTGCCAGCAGACCACAGGGATCCTATAATTCACCCCTCCACTTT	CASRPQGSYNSPLHF
TRBD1	NA	TRBV9	TRBJ2-1	TGTGCCAGCAGCGGATTAGGGACAGGGCTCGATGAGCAGTTCTTC	CASSGLGTGLDEQFF
NA	NA	TRBV28	TRBJ2-7	TGTGCCAGCAGTTTAGGGAGCGGTACCTACGAGCAGTACTTC	CASSLGSGTYEQYF
NA	NA	TRBV5-4	TRBJ2-7	TGTGCCAGCAGCTTGGAATCCCCTTCAGTTGACTACGAGCAGTACTTC	CASSLESPSVDYEQYF
NA	NA	TRBV7-8	TRBJ2-1	TGTGCCAGCAGCTACCGCGGGGGCCGGGTTGAGCAGTTCTTC	CASSYRGGRVEQFF
TRBD1	NA	TRBV27	TRBJ2-7	TGTGCCAGCATAGGACAGGGATACGAGCAGTACTTC	CASIGQGYEQYF
TRBD1	NA	TRBV4-3	TRBJ1-1	TGCGCCAGCAGGCCGGGACAGGGTAACACTGAAGCTTTCTTT	CASRPGQGNTEAFF
TRBD1	NA	TRBV5-4	TRBJ2-2	TGTGCCAGCAGCCACCCGGGACAGACCAACCCGTGGGGGGAGCTGTTTTTT	CASSHPGQTNPWGELFF
TRBD1	NA	TRBV4-3	TRBJ1-6	TGCGCCAGCAGCCAAGATTCCGGGGACAGGGGTTCACCCCTCCACTTT	CASSQDSGDRGSPLHF
NA	few	TRBV5-4	TRBJ2-7	TGTGCCAGCAGCTTTGGGGGGTCTCCCTACGAGCAGTACTTC	CASSFGGSPYEQYF
TRBD2	NA	TRBV4-1	TRBJ2-1	TGCGCCAGCAGCCAAGGACTAGCTCTCCACAATGAGCAGTTCTTC	CASSQGLALHNEQFF
TRBD1	NA	TRBV27	TRBJ1-2	TGTGCCAGCAGAGGAAGACAGGGGCGGGACTATGGCTACACCTTC	CASRGRQGRDYGYTF
TRBD1	NA	TRBV6-4	TRBJ2-1	TGTGCCAGCAGTGACTCGATCGAGGCCACAGGGGGCCAGTTCTTC	CASSDSIEATGGQFF
NA	NA	TRBV7-9	TRBJ1-2	TGTGCCAGCAGCGGAACACAGGGCGGCTATGGCTACACCTTC	CASSGTQGGYGYTF
NA	once	TRBV20-1	TRBJ1-1	TGCAGTGCTAGATTAGGGGGAGCTTTCTTT	CSARLGGAFF
NA	NA	TRBV28	TRBJ1-2	TGTGCCAGCAGTGAGGGCTATGGCTACACCTTC	CASSEGYGYTF
NA	NA	TRBV19	TRBJ2-1	TGTGCCAGTAGGGGAGGGGGGGCTGGAAGCCCGTTTGGCAATGAGCAGTTCTTC	CASRGGGAGSPFGNEQFF
TRBD1	NA	TRBV28	TRBJ1-6	TGTGCCAGCAACCAAGACAGGGAAGGTTCACCCCTCCACTTT	CASNQDREGSPLHF